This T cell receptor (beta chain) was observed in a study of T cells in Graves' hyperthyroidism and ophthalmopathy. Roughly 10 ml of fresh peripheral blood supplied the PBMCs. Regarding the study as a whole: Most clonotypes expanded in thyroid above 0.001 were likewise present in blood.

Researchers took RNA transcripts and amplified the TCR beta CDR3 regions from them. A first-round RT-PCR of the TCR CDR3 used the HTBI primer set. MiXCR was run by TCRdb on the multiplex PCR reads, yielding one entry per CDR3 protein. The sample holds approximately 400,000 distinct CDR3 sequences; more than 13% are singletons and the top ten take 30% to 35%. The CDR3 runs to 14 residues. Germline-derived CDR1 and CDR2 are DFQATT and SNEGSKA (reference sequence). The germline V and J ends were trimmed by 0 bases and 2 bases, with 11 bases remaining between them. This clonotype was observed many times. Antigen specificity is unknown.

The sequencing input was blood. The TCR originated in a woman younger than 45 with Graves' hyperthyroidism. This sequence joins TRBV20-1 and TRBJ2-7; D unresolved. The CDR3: CSARDGKAPYEQYF. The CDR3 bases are TGCAGTGCTAGAGATGGGAAGGCGCCCTACGAGCAGTACTTC.